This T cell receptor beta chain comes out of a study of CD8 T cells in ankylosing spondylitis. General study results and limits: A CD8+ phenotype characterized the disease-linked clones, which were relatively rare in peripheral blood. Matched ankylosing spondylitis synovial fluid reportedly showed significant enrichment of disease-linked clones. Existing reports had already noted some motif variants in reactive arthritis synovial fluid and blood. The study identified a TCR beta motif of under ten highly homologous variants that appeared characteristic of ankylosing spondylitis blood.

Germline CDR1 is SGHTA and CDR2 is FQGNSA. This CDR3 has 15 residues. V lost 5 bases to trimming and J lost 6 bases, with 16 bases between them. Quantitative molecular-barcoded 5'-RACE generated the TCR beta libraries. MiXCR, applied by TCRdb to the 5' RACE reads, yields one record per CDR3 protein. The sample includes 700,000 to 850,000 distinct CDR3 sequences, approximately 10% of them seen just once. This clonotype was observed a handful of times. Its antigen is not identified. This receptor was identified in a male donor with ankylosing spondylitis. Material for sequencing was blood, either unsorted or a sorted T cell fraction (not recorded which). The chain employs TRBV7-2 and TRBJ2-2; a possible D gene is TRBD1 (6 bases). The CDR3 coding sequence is TGTGCCAGCAGCCTACCGACAGGTTCCCCCGGGGAGCTGTTTTTT. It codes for CASSLPTGSPGELFF.